This passage covers 19 T cell receptor beta chains from one sample sequenced in a study of blood T cell repertoires in COVID-19 (TCRdb year 2020). Libraries were constructed by the immunoSEQ multiplex PCR assay. Entries here come from immuneACCESS through TCRdb and include only in-frame sequences with V and J called. Some clones fail to appear in such tables; in the studies checked, an unresolved V gene covers under half of the shortfall, and the cause of the remainder is unknown. The sample table shows over 200,000 clones, and 80% to 90% are seen once. 6.5% to 9% of the sample is held by the ten biggest clonotypes. Source material: peripheral blood. All receptors derive from a woman aged 50 to 60 with active or convalescent COVID-19.

This sequence joins TRBV7-3 and TRBJ2-3; TRBD2 aligns across 10 bases. Per germline, CDR1 SGHTA and CDR2 FQGTGA. Trimming cost V 5 bases and J 4 bases; bases outside gene matches: 6. CDR3 size: 15 residues. CDR3 in DNA: TGTGCCAGCAGCAACAGCGGGAGGGCCTCAGATACGCAGTATTTT. Translated: CASSNSGRASDTQYF.

The rearrangement uses TRBV5-5 and TRBJ2-7, with D possibly matching TRBD2 (6 bases). The V gene lost 5 bases and the J gene lost 0 bases, with 27 bases spanning the gap. Germline values: CDR1 SGHKS, CDR2 YYEKEE (reference sequence). This CDR3 comprises 19 residues. CDR3 in DNA: TGTGCCAGCAGGCTCTCCGCGGGACCGAACATAAGAAGCTCCTACGAGCAGTACTTC. Translated, it gives CASRLSAGPNIRSSYEQYF.

The chain recombines TRBV11-2 with TRBJ2-4, with D possibly being TRBD1 (5 bases). The germline V gene encodes CDR1 SGHAT and CDR2 FQNNGV. Trimming stripped 6 bases from V and 7 bases from J, with 19 bases between. The CDR3 covers 15 residues. CDR3 residues: CASRVAGLIGNIQYF. CDR3 nucleotide sequence: TGTGCCAGCAGGGTGGCAGGGCTAATAGGGAACATTCAGTACTTC.

As to this clone: This same CDR3 is encoded by further DNA sequences in the sample. V gene TRBV5-1 combines with J gene TRBJ2-1; 7 bases match TRBD1. J gave up 3 bases and V 3 bases, and 3 bases lay outside the gene matches. Germline V gene sequence: CDR1 SGHRS, CDR2 YFSETQ. The length of the CDR3 is 14 residues. This CDR3 is CASSSGQSYNEQFF. The DNA of the CDR3 is TGCGCCAGCAGCTCGGGACAGAGCTACAATGAGCAGTTCTTC.

The V and J genes are TRBV11-2 and TRBJ2-1; possibly TRBD1 for D (6 bases). Germline-derived CDR1 and CDR2 are SGHAT and FQNNGV. The ends were cut back, 1 base at V and 3 bases at J, with 13 bases in the middle. The CDR3 sequence is 16 residues long. CDR3 protein: CASSLALQGNYNEQFF. The CDR3 nucleotides read TGTGCCAGCAGCTTAGCGTTGCAGGGGAACTACAATGAGCAGTTCTTC.

DNA for the CDR3: TGTGCCAGCAGCTCCCCCGCTACAGGGGTAGGGGCCAACGTCCTGACTTTC. Translated, it gives CASSSPATGVGANVLTF. The rearrangement joins TRBV5-4 to TRBJ2-6, with 7 nucleotides matching TRBD1. Per the germline V gene, CDR1 is SGHNT and CDR2 is YYREEE (reference sequence). This CDR3 has 17 amino acids. Trimming removed 3 bases from V and 4 bases from J; junction bases left unmatched: 10.

V is TRBV29-1 and J is TRBJ1-2; a weak D match, TRBD1 (6 bases). CDR1 SQVTM and CDR2 ANQGSEA come from the germline V gene. CDR3 length: 12 residues. CDR3 region: CTAGGQGYGYTF. The DNA of the CDR3 is TGCACGGCCGGGGGGCAGGGCTATGGCTACACCTTC.

The V and J genes are TRBV6-1 and TRBJ2-4; D may be TRBD2 (6 bases). Germline V CDR1 and CDR2: MNHNS, SASEGT. The CDR3 is 17 amino acids. V was clipped by 0 bases and J by 3 bases, with 15 bases between them. CDR3 sequence: CASSEALSHGGKNIQYF. CDR3 nucleotides: TGTGCCAGCAGTGAAGCCCTATCACACGGGGGCAAAAACATTCAGTACTTC.

The chain recombines TRBV5-1 with TRBJ1-2; 7 bases are shared with TRBD1. With V trimmed by 4 bases and J by 10 bases, 10 bases remained unmatched. Germline lookup yields CDR1 SGHRS and CDR2 YFSETQ. The CDR3 consists of 13 residues. CDR3: CASSNAWDSYYTF. The CDR3 DNA is TGCGCCAGCAGCAACGCCTGGGACAGCTACTACACCTTC.

This chain joins TRBV25-1 and TRBJ2-2; D gene ambiguous. The CDR3 contains 13 residues. The ends were cut back, 10 bases at V and 3 bases at J, with 12 bases in the middle. Germline CDR1 is MGHDK and CDR2 is SYGVNS. The CDR3 bases are TGTGCCACTATGGGCCTTTACACCGGGGAGCTGTTTTTT. Protein product: CATMGLYTGELFF.

The V gene is TRBV28, the J gene TRBJ1-5, with D possibly being TRBD1 (5 bases). V was shortened by 6 bases and J by 2 bases, with 17 bases between the two germline ends. The germline V gene encodes CDR1 MDHEN and CDR2 SYDVKM. The CDR3 contains 16 residues. The CDR3 nucleotides are TGTGCCAGCAGCGTAGGGGCAGTTCCTCGCAATCAGCCCCAGCATTTT. Its translation: CASSVGAVPRNQPQHF. The full variable domain, rest sourced from reference TRBV28 and TRBJ1-5, is DVKVTQSSRYLVKRTGEKVFLECVQDMDHENMFWYRQDPGLGLRLIYFSYDVKMKEKGDIPEGYSVSREKKERFSLILESASTNQTSMYLCASSVGAVPRNQPQHFGDGTRLSIL.

The chain uses TRBV4-1 and TRBJ2-3; 10 bases fit TRBD2. Germline CDR1 MGHRA, CDR2 YSYEKL. V dropped 0 bases and J dropped 5; count of bases not matched to a gene: 11. The CDR3 totals 18 residues. CDR3 region: CASSQDVASGGGGDTQYF. For the CDR3, the DNA is TGCGCCAGCAGCCAAGATGTGGCTAGCGGGGGTGGTGGAGATACGCAGTATTTT.

This clone was counted between two and nine times. The chain is built from TRBV7-6 and TRBJ1-3; 12 nucleotides line up with TRBD1. J gave up 4 bases and V 1 base, and 11 bases lay outside the gene matches. This CDR3 is 19 amino acids long. Germline CDR1 and CDR2: SGHVS and FNYEAQ. The CDR3 spells CASSLVGTGGAGSGNTIYF. The CDR3 coding sequence is TGTGCCAGCAGCTTAGTCGGGACAGGGGGCGCGGGCTCCGGAAACACCATATATTTT.

The rearrangement joins TRBV11-2 to TRBJ1-2, with D unclear. Germline CDR1 reads SGHAT; CDR2 reads FQNNGV. The CDR3 length is 12 residues. Trimming removed 5 bases from V and 3 bases from J, with 7 bases in between. The CDR3, as DNA: TGTGCCAGCAGCAACACCCACTATGGCTACACCTTC. It translates to CASSNTHYGYTF.

V usage is TRBV28 and J usage is TRBJ1-1, with D hard to call. CDR3 length equals 12 residues. Trimming stripped 1 base from V and 11 bases from J, with 11 bases between. Germline loops: CDR1 MDHEN, CDR2 SYDVKM. Here the CDR3 DNA reads TGTGCCAGCAGTTTATACGGTCTGAGGGCTTTCTTT. Translating it yields CASSLYGLRAFF.

The V gene is TRBV6-5, the J gene TRBJ1-1; D is unclear. This CDR3 is built from 14 residues. CDR1 is MNHEY, CDR2 SVGAGI, per germline. V was cut by 2 bases and J by 3 bases, with 10 bases left in between. The CDR3 nucleotides read TGTGCCAGCAGTTACAAGGGAGGAGACACTGAAGCTTTCTTT. It is translated as CASSYKGGDTEAFF.

The chain couples TRBV28 to TRBJ1-4, with 7 bases matching TRBD1. The length of the CDR3 is 14 residues. The trim removed 6 bases at V and 8 bases at J, leaving 9 bases unmatched. Germline CDR1 is MDHEN and CDR2 is SYDVKM. This CDR3 reads CASSSPTGSEKLFF. The CDR3 DNA is TGTGCCAGCAGCTCCCCGACAGGGAGCGAAAAACTGTTTTTT.

The chain is built from TRBV29-1 and TRBJ1-2, with a weak D call TRBD1 (6 bases). The V gene lost 7 bases and the J gene lost 8 bases, with 17 bases spanning the gap. The CDR3 has 12 amino acids. The germline V gene has CDR1 SQVTM and CDR2 ANQGSEA. CDR3: CSATGDIRGYTF. CDR3 bases: TGCAGCGCCACCGGGGACATCAGGGGCTACACCTTC.

The chain is built from TRBV6-1 and TRBJ1-5; TRBD1 aligns across 7 bases. The CDR3 length is 21 residues. V lost 0 bases to trimming and J lost 0 bases; unmatched junction nucleotides: 17. Looked up from germline, CDR1 is MNHNS and CDR2 is SASEGT. CDR3 nucleotide sequence: TGTGCCAGCAGTGAAGCGCATGGACAGGTATTAGAATCCTATAGCAATCAGCCCCAGCATTTT. It yields the protein CASSEAHGQVLESYSNQPQHF.